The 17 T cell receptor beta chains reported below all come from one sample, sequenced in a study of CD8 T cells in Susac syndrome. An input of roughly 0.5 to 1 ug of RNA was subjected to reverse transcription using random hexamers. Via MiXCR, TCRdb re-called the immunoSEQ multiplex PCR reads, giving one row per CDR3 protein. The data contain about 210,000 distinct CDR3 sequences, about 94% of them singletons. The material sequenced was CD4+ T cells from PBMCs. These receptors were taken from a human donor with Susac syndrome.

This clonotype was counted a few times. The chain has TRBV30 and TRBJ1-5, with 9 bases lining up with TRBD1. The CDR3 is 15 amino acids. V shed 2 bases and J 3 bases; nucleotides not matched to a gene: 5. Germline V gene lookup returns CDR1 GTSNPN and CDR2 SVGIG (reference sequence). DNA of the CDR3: TGTGCCTGGAGTAGGGGACAGGGCAACAATCAGCCCCAGCATTTT. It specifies CAWSRGQGNNQPQHF.

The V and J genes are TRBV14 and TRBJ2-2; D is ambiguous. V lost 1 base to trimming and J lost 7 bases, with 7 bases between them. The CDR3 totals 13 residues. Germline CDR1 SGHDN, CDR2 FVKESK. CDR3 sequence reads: CASSQGNHGELFF. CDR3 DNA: TGTGCCAGCAGCCAAGGAAACCACGGGGAGCTGTTTTTT.

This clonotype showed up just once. CDR3 DNA sequence: TGTGCCAGCAGAGGGGGGACCGGGAAAACCTCCTATGGCTACACCTTC. It yields the protein CASRGGTGKTSYGYTF. This chain links TRBV27 with TRBJ1-2; D may be TRBD1 (6 bases). V lost 6 bases and J 4 bases, leaving 21 bases between the germline ends. Germline V lookup: CDR1 MNHEY, CDR2 SMNVEV (reference sequence). The CDR3 is 16 residues long.

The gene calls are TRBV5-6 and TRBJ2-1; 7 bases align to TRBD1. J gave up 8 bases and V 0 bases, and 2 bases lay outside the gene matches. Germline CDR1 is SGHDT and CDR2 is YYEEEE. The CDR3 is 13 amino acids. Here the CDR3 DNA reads TGTGCCAGCAGCTTGGTCGACAGGGATGAGCAGTTCTTC. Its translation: CASSLVDRDEQFF.

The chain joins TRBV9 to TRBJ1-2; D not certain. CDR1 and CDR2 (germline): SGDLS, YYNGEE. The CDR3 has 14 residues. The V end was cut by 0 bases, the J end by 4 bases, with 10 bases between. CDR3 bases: TGTGCCAGCAGCGTAGAAGGGCAGAGCTATGGCTACACCTTC. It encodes CASSVEGQSYGYTF.

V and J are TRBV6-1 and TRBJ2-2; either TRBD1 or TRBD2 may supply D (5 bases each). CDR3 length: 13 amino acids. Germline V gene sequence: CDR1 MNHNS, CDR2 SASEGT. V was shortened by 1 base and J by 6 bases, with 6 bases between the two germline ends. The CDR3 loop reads CASSEVGAGELFF. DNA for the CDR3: TGTGCCAGCAGTGAAGTGGGGGCCGGGGAGCTGTTTTTT.

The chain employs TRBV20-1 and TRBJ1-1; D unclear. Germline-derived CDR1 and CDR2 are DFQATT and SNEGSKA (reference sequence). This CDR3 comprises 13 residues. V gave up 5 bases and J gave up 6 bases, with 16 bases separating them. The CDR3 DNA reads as TGCAGTGCTGAGACGGGGATCGCATCTGAAGCTTTCTTT. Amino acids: CSAETGIASEAFF.

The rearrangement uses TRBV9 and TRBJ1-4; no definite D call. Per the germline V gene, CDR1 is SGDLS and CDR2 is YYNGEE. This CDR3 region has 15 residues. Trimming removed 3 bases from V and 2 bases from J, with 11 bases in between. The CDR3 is CASSEGRGTNEKLFF. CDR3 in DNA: TGTGCCAGCAGCGAAGGACGGGGTACTAATGAAAAACTGTTTTTT.

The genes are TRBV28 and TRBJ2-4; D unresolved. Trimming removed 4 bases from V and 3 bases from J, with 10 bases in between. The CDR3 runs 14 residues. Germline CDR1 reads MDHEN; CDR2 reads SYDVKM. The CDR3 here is CASSSNSIKNIQYF. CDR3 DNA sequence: TGTGCCAGCAGTTCTAACAGTATCAAAAACATTCAGTACTTC.

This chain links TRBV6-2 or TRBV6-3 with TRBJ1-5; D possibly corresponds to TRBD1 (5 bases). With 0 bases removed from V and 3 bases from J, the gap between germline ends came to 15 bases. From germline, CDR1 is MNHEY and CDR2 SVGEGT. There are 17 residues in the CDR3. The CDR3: CASSYSFLRDHNQPQHF. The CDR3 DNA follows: TGTGCCAGCAGTTACTCCTTCCTCAGGGATCACAATCAGCCCCAGCATTTT.

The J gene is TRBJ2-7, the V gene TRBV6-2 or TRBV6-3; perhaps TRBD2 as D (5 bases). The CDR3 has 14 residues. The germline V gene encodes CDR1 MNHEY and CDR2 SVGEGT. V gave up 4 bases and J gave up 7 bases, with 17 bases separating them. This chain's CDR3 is CASSSNPHGGEQYF. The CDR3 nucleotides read TGTGCCAGCAGTTCAAACCCGCATGGAGGAGAGCAGTACTTC.

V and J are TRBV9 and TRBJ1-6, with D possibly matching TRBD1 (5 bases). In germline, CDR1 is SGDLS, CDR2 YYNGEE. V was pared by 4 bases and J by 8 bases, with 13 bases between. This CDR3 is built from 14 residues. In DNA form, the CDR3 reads TGTGCCAGCAGCCCCCGACAGTTTGATTCACCCCTCCACTTT. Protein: CASSPRQFDSPLHF.

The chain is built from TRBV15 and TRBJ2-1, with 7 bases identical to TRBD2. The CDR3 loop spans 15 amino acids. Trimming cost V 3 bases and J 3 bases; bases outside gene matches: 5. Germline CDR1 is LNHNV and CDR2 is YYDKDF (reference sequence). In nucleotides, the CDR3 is TGTGCCACCAGCAGGGCTAGCGGATACTACAATGAGCAGTTCTTC. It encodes CATSRASGYYNEQFF.

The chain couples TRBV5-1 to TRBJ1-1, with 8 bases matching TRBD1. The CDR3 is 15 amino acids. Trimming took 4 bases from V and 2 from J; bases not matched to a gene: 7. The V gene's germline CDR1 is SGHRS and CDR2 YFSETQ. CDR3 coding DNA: TGCGCCAGCAGCCCGGACAGGGAGATTAACACTGAAGCTTTCTTT. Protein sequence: CASSPDREINTEAFF.

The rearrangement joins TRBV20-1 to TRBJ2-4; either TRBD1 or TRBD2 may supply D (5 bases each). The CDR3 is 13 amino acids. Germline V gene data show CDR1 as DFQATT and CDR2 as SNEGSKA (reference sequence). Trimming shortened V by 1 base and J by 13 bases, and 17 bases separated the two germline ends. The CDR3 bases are TGCAGTGCTAGAGTCTCGGGACCTTCTCGACAGTACTTC. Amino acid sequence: CSARVSGPSRQYF.

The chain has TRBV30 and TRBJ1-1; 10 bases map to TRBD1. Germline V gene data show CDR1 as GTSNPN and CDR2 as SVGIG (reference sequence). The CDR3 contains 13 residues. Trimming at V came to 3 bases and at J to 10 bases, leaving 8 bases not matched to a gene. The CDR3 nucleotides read TGTGCCTGGAGGGACGACAGGGGGCTGGGAGCTTTCTTT. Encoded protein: CAWRDDRGLGAFF.

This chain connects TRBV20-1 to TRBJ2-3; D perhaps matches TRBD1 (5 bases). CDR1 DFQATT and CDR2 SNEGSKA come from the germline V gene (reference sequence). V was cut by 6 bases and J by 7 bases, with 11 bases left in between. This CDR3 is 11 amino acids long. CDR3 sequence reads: CSALTANTQYF. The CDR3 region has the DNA TGCAGTGCATTGACAGCGAATACGCAGTATTTT.